Detailed here is one T cell receptor (beta chain). The data stem from a study of cytomegalovirus exposure and HLA in healthy donors. Use of 60 Vbeta and 13 Jbeta primers characterized the PCR. Sequencing used immunoSEQ multiplex PCR; TCRdb keeps in-frame clones, though not all of them. This sample has under 140,000 clones; around four fifths occur once, and the top ten carry less than 3%. The clonotype comes from a woman in her sixties in good health and CMV-seropositive. Sequencing was performed on PBMCs.

CDR3 sequence: CASRGWRDRQETQYF. In DNA, the CDR3 is TGTGCCAGCCGGGGATGGAGGGACAGACAAGAGACCCAGTACTTC. This chain links TRBV6-5 with TRBJ2-5; D perhaps matches TRBD1 (7 bases). The CDR3 loop spans 15 amino acids. V was shortened by 8 bases and J by 2 bases, with 18 bases between the two germline ends. Germline loops: CDR1 MNHEY, CDR2 SVGAGI.